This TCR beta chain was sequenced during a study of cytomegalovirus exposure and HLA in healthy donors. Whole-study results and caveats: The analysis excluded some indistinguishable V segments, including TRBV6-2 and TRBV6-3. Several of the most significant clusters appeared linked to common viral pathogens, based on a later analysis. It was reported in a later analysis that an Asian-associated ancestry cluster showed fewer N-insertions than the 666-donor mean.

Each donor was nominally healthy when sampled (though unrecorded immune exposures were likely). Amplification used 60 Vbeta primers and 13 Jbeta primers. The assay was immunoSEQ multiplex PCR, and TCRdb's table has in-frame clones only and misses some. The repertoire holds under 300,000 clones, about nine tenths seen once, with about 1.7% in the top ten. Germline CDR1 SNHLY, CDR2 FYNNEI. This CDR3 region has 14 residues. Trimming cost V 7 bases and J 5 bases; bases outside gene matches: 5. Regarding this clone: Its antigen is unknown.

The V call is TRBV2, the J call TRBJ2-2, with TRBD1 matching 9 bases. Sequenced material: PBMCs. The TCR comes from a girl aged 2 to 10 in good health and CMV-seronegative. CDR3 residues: CASTLQGATGELFF. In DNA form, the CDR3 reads TGTGCCAGCACCCTACAGGGGGCTACCGGGGAGCTGTTTTTT.